The 7 T cell receptor beta chains in this list originate from one sample, sequenced in a study of Ad26.COV2.S vaccination and SARS-CoV-2 variants. The data were produced by immunoSEQ multiplex PCR, yet TCRdb's version contains in-frame clones alone and is incomplete. The sample includes around 450,000 clones, about 88% seen only once; the top ten take approximately 2.5%. Treatment denoted: 19 received Ad26.COV2.S at low or high dose, single or two shots; several received placebo; per-sample allocation not given. Material that was analyzed had been drawn on day 63 after the first vaccine or placebo injection. The specimen was peripheral blood, collected in a trial of Ad26.COV2.S vaccine versus placebo. The receptors shown here come from a person aged 18-65 years who received the Ad26.COV2.S COVID-19 vaccine or a placebo.

This clone was detected once. The chain employs TRBV10-3 and TRBJ2-3; D is tentatively TRBD1 or TRBD2 (5 bases each). Germline CDR1 is ENHRY and CDR2 is SYGVKD. Trimming removed 7 bases at V and 5 bases at J, with 10 bases between. The CDR3 loop spans 12 amino acids. The CDR3 is CAITGRGDTQYF. DNA of the CDR3: TGTGCCATCACAGGGAGAGGAGATACGCAGTATTTT.

V usage is TRBV6-2 or TRBV6-3 and J usage is TRBJ2-1; no definite D call. Trimming took off 2 bases at V and 2 bases at J, with 4 bases between the two ends. CDR1 and CDR2 from the germline V gene are MNHEY and SVGEGT. The CDR3 covers 13 residues. The CDR3 DNA reads TGTGCCAGCAGTTACCAGGCCTACAATGAGCAGTTCTTC. Protein: CASSYQAYNEQFF.

The chain is built from TRBV7-2 and TRBJ2-5, with 12 bases that match TRBD2. V shed 3 bases and J 4 bases; nucleotides not matched to a gene: 6. CDR3 size: 16 residues. Germline V gene lookup returns CDR1 SGHTA and CDR2 FQGNSA. The CDR3 coding sequence is TGTGCCAGCAGCTTCTTGCTAGCGGGAGGGGGAGAGACCCAGTACTTC. Translation: CASSFLLAGGGETQYF.

This rearrangement joins TRBV5-4 to TRBJ2-7; D call uncertain. CDR3 length: 14 amino acids. Between the trimmed V and J ends, which lost 0 bases and 5 bases, there was a span of 12 bases. Germline-derived CDR1 and CDR2 are SGHNT and YYREEE (reference sequence). The CDR3 loop is CASSLVGREDEQYF. The CDR3 DNA sequence: TGTGCCAGCAGCTTGGTAGGACGTGAAGACGAGCAGTACTTC. The complete variable domain, with remaining parts taken from reference TRBV5-4 and TRBJ2-7, reads ETGVTQSPTHLIKTRGQQVTLRCSSQSGHNTVSWYQQALGQGPQFIFQYYREEENGRGNFPPRFSGLQFPNYSSELNVNALELDDSALYLCASSLVGREDEQYFGPGTRLTVT.

The chain recombines TRBV6-2 or TRBV6-3 with TRBJ1-6; TRBD1 might be the D (6 bases). CDR3 length: 17 amino acids. V gave up 3 bases and J gave up 6 bases, with 18 bases separating them. Germline V gene sequence: CDR1 MNHEY, CDR2 SVGEGT. In DNA, the CDR3 is TGTGCCAGCAGTTATCCCGGCCTGGGCAGGGGTAATTCACCCCTCCACTTT. Translation: CASSYPGLGRGNSPLHF.

V gene TRBV5-1 combines with J gene TRBJ2-1; 11 bases align to TRBD2. Trimming took 3 bases from V and 0 from J; bases not matched to a gene: 5. Germline V gene lookup returns CDR1 SGHRS and CDR2 YFSETQ. The CDR3 loop spans 17 amino acids. The chain's CDR3 is CASSWGLAEPSYNEQFF. CDR3 nucleotide sequence: TGCGCCAGCAGCTGGGGACTAGCGGAGCCCTCCTACAATGAGCAGTTCTTC.

CDR3 sequence reads: CASSLIWSPLHF. The CDR3 coding sequence is TGTGCCAGCAGCTTAATCTGGTCACCCCTCCACTTT. The rearrangement links TRBV11-2 to TRBJ1-6; the D is unclear. CDR1 and CDR2 (germline): SGHAT, FQNNGV. CDR3 length: 12 residues. Trimming took off 2 bases at V and 10 bases at J, with 6 bases between the two ends.